Below are 5 T cell receptor beta chains sequenced from a single sample in a study of T cells in narcolepsy. Here immunoSEQ multiplex PCR was the method, and the copy in TCRdb shows in-frame clones only, minus some. The table lists tens of thousands of clones, around 89% of them singletons. The sequencing input was CD45RA- memory CD4+ T cells from PBMCs. The receptors were gathered from a human donor with narcolepsy.

This chain uses TRBV19 with TRBJ2-5; 8 bases match TRBD1. After removal of 4 bases from V and 3 bases from J, the junction contained 4 bases not matched to a gene. The CDR3 totals 14 residues. The germline gives CDR1 LNHDA, CDR2 SQIVND (reference sequence). As DNA, the CDR3 is TGTGCCAGTAGTACAACAGGGGGAGAAGAGACCCAGTACTTC. It translates to CASSTTGGEETQYF.

This clone was seen more than once but under ten times. The chain couples TRBV27 to TRBJ2-7, with 8 bases fitting TRBD1. CDR3 length: 14 residues. The trim removed 5 bases at V and 3 bases at J, leaving 6 bases unmatched. Germline CDR1 MNHEY, CDR2 SMNVEV (reference sequence). CDR3 loop: CASSPTGVGYEQYF. The CDR3 DNA sequence: TGTGCCAGCAGTCCGACAGGGGTAGGCTACGAGCAGTACTTC.

The rearrangement links TRBV4-3 to TRBJ2-3, with 8 bases that match TRBD1. CDR1 and CDR2 (germline): LGHNA, YSLEER. J lost 4 bases, V lost 0 bases, and 9 bases had no gene match. This CDR3 is built from 17 residues. The CDR3 reads CASSQDRTGGSADTQYF. Written as DNA, the CDR3 is TGCGCCAGCAGCCAAGATCGAACAGGGGGGAGCGCAGATACGCAGTATTTT.

The rearrangement links TRBV28 to TRBJ2-5; D unresolved. CDR1 is MDHEN, CDR2 SYDVKM, per germline. This CDR3 is 12 amino acids long. With 6 bases removed from V and 5 bases from J, the gap between germline ends came to 10 bases. The CDR3 sequence: CASSPPRETQYF. CDR3 DNA sequence: TGTGCCAGCAGCCCCCCCCGGGAGACCCAGTACTTC.

V usage is TRBV6-1 and J usage is TRBJ2-7, with 8 bases aligning to TRBD2. Unmatched junction bases numbered 12, after V lost 6 bases and J lost 5 bases. The CDR3 runs 15 residues. Germline V gene lookup returns CDR1 MNHNS and CDR2 SASEGT. The CDR3 spells CASSAGLAYSHEQYF. DNA of the CDR3: TGTGCCAGCAGCGCTGGACTAGCCTACTCGCACGAGCAGTACTTC.